The 25 T cell receptor beta chains given below trace back to one sample, sequenced in a study of control samples from healthy donors and cancer patients. Sequenced by immunoSEQ multiplex PCR; TCRdb stores in-frame clones only, minus some. The sample carries 170,000 or so clones, 91% recorded once. The sample taken for sequencing was blood. These receptors originate from a woman between 35 and 50 years old in good health.

The chain combines TRBV10-3 with TRBJ1-6; no reliable D call. This CDR3 is built from 15 residues. Germline V gene data show CDR1 as ENHRY and CDR2 as SYGVKD. The V end lost 0 bases, the J end lost 11 bases, and 14 bases lay between the germline ends. CDR3 protein: CAISESMTSSAPLHF. CDR3 nucleotides: TGTGCCATCAGTGAGTCTATGACCTCCTCGGCACCCCTCCACTTT.

The J gene is TRBJ2-3, the V gene TRBV4-1; 9 bases map to TRBD2. The junction had 10 bases not matched to a gene; V was cut back by 7 bases and J by 2 bases. Germline lookup yields CDR1 MGHRA and CDR2 YSYEKL. The CDR3 extends over 16 amino acids. The CDR3 bases are TGCGCCAGCAAATGGCGACTAGCGGAGTCCACAGATACGCAGTATTTT. Translation gives CASKWRLAESTDTQYF.

The rearrangement links TRBV10-3 to TRBJ1-1; 8 bases fit TRBD1. V shed 6 bases and J 5 bases; nucleotides not matched to a gene: 8. The germline CDR1 and CDR2 sequences are ENHRY and SYGVKD. This CDR3 comprises 14 residues. CDR3 DNA sequence: TGTGCCATCAGCGAACAGGGGGTACAAACTGAAGCTTTCTTT. Its translation is CAISEQGVQTEAFF.

The V and J genes are TRBV5-1 and TRBJ1-1; 8 positions agree with TRBD1. J gave up 0 bases and V 0 bases, and 4 bases lay outside the gene matches. Germline lookup yields CDR1 SGHRS and CDR2 YFSETQ. This CDR3 comprises 16 residues. The CDR3 here is CASSLAAGGMNTEAFF. The CDR3 nucleotides are TGCGCCAGCAGCTTGGCAGCAGGGGGCATGAACACTGAAGCTTTCTTT. Filled out from reference TRBV5-1 and TRBJ1-1, the complete variable domain reads KAGVTQTPRYLIKTRGQQVTLSCSPISGHRSVSWYQQTPGQGLQFLFEYFSETQRNKGNFPGRFSGRQFSNSRSEMNVSTLELGDSALYLCASSLAAGGMNTEAFFGQGTRLTVV.

This clone was detected once. The chain has TRBV6-5 and TRBJ1-1, with TRBD1 matching over 9 bases. Germline CDR1 reads MNHEY; CDR2 reads SVGAGI. This CDR3 region has 14 residues. V dropped 6 bases and J dropped 5; count of bases not matched to a gene: 7. This CDR3 is CASRRDRAGTEAFF. DNA of the CDR3: TGTGCCAGCAGGCGGGACAGGGCGGGTACTGAAGCTTTCTTT.

This clone occurred a few times. The rearrangement links TRBV7-2 to TRBJ2-1; no reliable D call. The CDR3 totals 12 residues. Germline values: CDR1 SGHTA, CDR2 FQGNSA. The V and J ends lost 7 bases and 4 bases respectively, with 8 bases between them. Here the CDR3 reads CASKEAYNEQFF. The CDR3 nucleotides read TGTGCCAGCAAAGAGGCATACAATGAGCAGTTCTTC.

This chain joins TRBV27 and TRBJ2-1, with TRBD1 as a possible D gene (6 bases). Trimming cost V 2 bases and J 10 bases, with 9 bases left between them. The CDR3 is made up of 12 amino acids. Germline CDR1 and CDR2: MNHEY and SMNVEV (reference sequence). The CDR3 loop reads CASSLVGGEQFF. The CDR3 DNA sequence: TGTGCCAGCAGTTTAGTAGGGGGAGAGCAGTTCTTC.

The chain recombines TRBV5-1 with TRBJ2-7; 7 nucleotides line up with TRBD1. V was pared by 4 bases and J by 4 bases, with 5 bases of the junction left unmatched. The CDR3 runs to 13 residues. CDR1 is SGHRS and CDR2 is YFSETQ in the germline V gene. CDR3 in DNA: TGCGCCAGCAGCCGACAGGGTGGGTACGAGCAGTACTTC. It yields the protein CASSRQGGYEQYF. The complete variable domain, with remaining parts taken from reference TRBV5-1 and TRBJ2-7, reads KAGVTQTPRYLIKTRGQQVTLSCSPISGHRSVSWYQQTPGQGLQFLFEYFSETQRNKGNFPGRFSGRQFSNSRSEMNVSTLELGDSALYLCASSRQGGYEQYFGPGTRLTVT.

The chain has TRBV7-9 and TRBJ1-5; D is unclear. V lost 3 bases and J 3 bases, leaving 6 bases between the germline ends. Germline V CDR1 and CDR2: SEHNR, FQNEAQ (reference sequence). There are 13 residues in the CDR3. Written as DNA, the CDR3 is TGTGCCAGCAGCTTGAAAAACAATCAGCCCCAGCATTTT. The encoded protein is CASSLKNNQPQHF.

The CDR3 sequence: CASSLGGYEQYF. The CDR3 nucleotides are TGTGCCAGCAGCTTGGGGGGGTACGAGCAGTACTTC. The gene calls are TRBV28 and TRBJ2-7; the match to TRBD2 covers 7 bases. CDR1 and CDR2 (germline): MDHEN, SYDVKM. The CDR3 length is 12 residues. V was clipped by 6 bases and J by 4 bases; unmatched bases: 3.

The CDR3 is CASSPASGSTDTQYF. CDR3 DNA sequence: TGTGCCAGCAGCCCAGCCTCGGGTAGCACAGATACGCAGTATTTT. The chain combines TRBV21-1 with TRBJ2-3; TRBD2, the table's D call, lacks a check against the DNA. TRBV21-1 counts as a pseudogene. This CDR3 comprises 15 residues.

This chain uses TRBV9 with TRBJ2-7; D gene unclear. Germline CDR1 SGDLS, CDR2 YYNGEE. V was cut by 4 bases and J by 6 bases, with 11 bases left in between. CDR3 size: 12 residues. The chain's CDR3 is CASSLPGGEQYF. CDR3 nucleotides: TGTGCCAGCAGCCTCCCAGGTGGCGAGCAGTACTTC.

This chain uses TRBV27 with TRBJ1-5, with 7 positions matching TRBD1. Unmatched junction bases numbered 3, after V lost 3 bases and J lost 7 bases. The CDR3 has 13 residues. Per the germline V gene, CDR1 is MNHEY and CDR2 is SMNVEV (reference sequence). The DNA of the CDR3 is TGTGCCAGCAGTTTGACAGGGCCCCAGCCCCAGCATTTT. This codes for CASSLTGPQPQHF.

The V gene is TRBV5-1, the J gene TRBJ2-5; D uncertain. Germline V gene lookup returns CDR1 SGHRS and CDR2 YFSETQ. The CDR3 is 16 residues long. V lost 0 bases and J lost 5, with 17 bases in between. CDR3 in amino acids: CASSLVATQVSETQYF. In DNA, the CDR3 is TGCGCCAGCAGCTTGGTGGCTACCCAAGTCAGTGAGACCCAGTACTTC.

This rearrangement joins TRBV29-1 to TRBJ1-1; D remains unclear. Germline CDR1 reads SQVTM; CDR2 reads ANQGSEA. Trimming removed 7 bases from V and 0 bases from J, with 18 bases in between. The CDR3 covers 15 residues. The CDR3 nucleotides read TGCAGCGGTGGATTGGGTTGGGGTATGAACACTGAAGCTTTCTTT. Encoded protein: CSGGLGWGMNTEAFF. The entire variable domain, with the rest obtained from reference TRBV29-1 and TRBJ1-1, is as follows: SAVISQKPSRDICQRGTSLTIQCQVDSQVTMMFWYRQQPGQSLTLIATANQGSEATYESGFVIDKFPISRPNLTFSTLTVSNMSPEDSSIYLCSGGLGWGMNTEAFFGQGTRLTVV.

V and J are TRBV7-6 and TRBJ2-5; 9 nucleotides agree with TRBD2. CDR1 and CDR2 from the germline V gene are SGHVS and FNYEAQ. The V segment lost 2 bases and the J segment 0 bases; nucleotides outside the gene matches: 13. The CDR3 has 19 residues. DNA for the CDR3: TGTGCCAGCAGCTTATTGTCGGCTAGCGGGGCCCGCTACCAAGAGACCCAGTACTTC. Translated: CASSLLSASGARYQETQYF.

The chain uses TRBV29-1 and TRBJ2-2, with no clear D. V shed 6 bases and J shed 4 bases, with 15 bases lying between them. The CDR3 consists of 14 residues. Germline V gene sequence: CDR1 SQVTM, CDR2 ANQGSEA. The chain's CDR3 is CSVRDRVSTGELFF. In DNA, the CDR3 is TGCAGCGTCCGTGACCGCGTAAGCACCGGGGAGCTGTTTTTT.

The CDR3 region has the DNA TGTGCCAGCAGATCGGACAGCCTCTATGGCTACACCTTC. It translates to CASRSDSLYGYTF. The chain carries TRBV7-9 and TRBJ1-2; perhaps TRBD1 as D (6 bases). The CDR3 is 13 amino acids. Trimming cost V 6 bases and J 4 bases, with 12 bases left between them. Germline V gives CDR1 SEHNR, CDR2 FQNEAQ (reference sequence). Variable domain in full (rest from reference TRBV7-9 and TRBJ1-2): DTGVSQNPRHKITKRGQNVTFRCDPISEHNRLYWYRQTLGQGPEFLTYFQNEAQLEKSRLLSDRFSAERPKGSFSTLEIQRTEQGDSAMYLCASRSDSLYGYTFGSGTRLTVV.

The chain employs TRBV12-2 and TRBJ1-2. TRBV12-2 is described as a pseudogene. This CDR3 spans 15 amino acids. The CDR3 loop is CASRLVVGDNYGYTF. CDR3 sequence (DNA): TGTGCAAGTCGCTTAGTCGTGGGGGATAACTATGGCTACACCTTC.

The V and J genes are TRBV11-2 and TRBJ1-2; TRBD1 is a possible D gene (6 bases). V was shortened by 4 bases and J by 0 bases, with 9 bases between the two germline ends. Germline V lookup: CDR1 SGHAT, CDR2 FQNNGV. The CDR3 is made up of 14 amino acids. The CDR3 loop reads CASSSDSTNYGYTF. CDR3 sequence (DNA): TGTGCCAGCAGCTCGGACAGTACTAACTATGGCTACACCTTC.

The chain employs TRBV7-9 and TRBJ2-1; TRBD1 matches at 11 bases. Germline values: CDR1 SEHNR, CDR2 FQNEAQ (reference sequence). V gave up 5 bases and J gave up 3 bases; unmatched junction bases: 3. The CDR3 runs to 15 residues. The CDR3 coding sequence is TGTGCCAGCAGCACCGGGACAGGGGGCTACAATGAGCAGTTCTTC. Its translation: CASSTGTGGYNEQFF. The full variable domain, rest sourced from reference TRBV7-9 and TRBJ2-1, is DTGVSQNPRHKITKRGQNVTFRCDPISEHNRLYWYRQTLGQGPEFLTYFQNEAQLEKSRLLSDRFSAERPKGSFSTLEIQRTEQGDSAMYLCASSTGTGGYNEQFFGPGTRLTVL.

The genes are TRBV7-6 and TRBJ1-6; D is unresolved. Deletions cut 1 base from V and 10 bases from J, with 8 bases between. The V gene's germline CDR1 is SGHVS and CDR2 FNYEAQ. The CDR3 has 13 residues. This CDR3 reads CASSLGGSSPLHF. The CDR3 nucleotides read TGTGCCAGCAGCTTAGGAGGGTCCTCACCCCTCCACTTT.

The table lists this clone with a count of one. This chain connects TRBV6-5 to TRBJ2-1; TRBD1 matches at 7 bases. This CDR3 region has 11 residues. J was trimmed by 8 bases and V by 5 bases; bases with no gene match: 0. Germline CDR1 and CDR2: MNHEY and SVGAGI. CDR3 amino acids: CASSQGDEQFF. For the CDR3, the DNA is TGTGCCAGCAGTCAGGGGGATGAGCAGTTCTTC.

The rearrangement links TRBV4-2 to TRBJ1-1; D call uncertain. The germline V and J ends were trimmed by 6 bases and 3 bases, with 14 bases remaining between them. The germline gives CDR1 LGHNA, CDR2 YNFKEQ. The CDR3 is made up of 14 amino acids. In DNA form, the CDR3 reads TGTGCCAGCAGTCGACAATTGGGTGACACTGAAGCTTTCTTT. It codes for CASSRQLGDTEAFF.

This sequence joins TRBV11-1 and TRBJ1-1, with 7 nucleotides matching TRBD1. Per the germline V gene, CDR1 is SGHAT and CDR2 is FQDESV (reference sequence). There are 15 residues in the CDR3. The junction had 6 bases not matched to a gene; V was cut back by 5 bases and J by 0 bases. The CDR3 coding sequence is TGTGCCAGCAGCCCCCGGGACAGAATGAACACTGAAGCTTTCTTT. Protein: CASSPRDRMNTEAFF.